The source of this TCR beta chain is a study of shared clonotypes between healthy human individuals. Study as a whole: The composition of the donors was a couple of women and a few men aged 18 to 49. CD4 naive cells filled three plates per donor, CD4 memory three, CD8 naive two and CD8 memory one. Regarding the study as a whole: In several donors, around 4.5% of naive CD4 clonotypes appeared in common. The study sampled only blood, and tissue repertoires likely differ.

This clone appeared once. Its antigen is undetermined. The germline V gene encodes CDR1 LGHNA and CDR2 YSLEER. V lost 0 bases to trimming and J lost 7 bases, with 15 bases between them. The CDR3 is made up of 16 amino acids. Profiled with immunoSEQ multiplex PCR; TCRdb holds only in-frame clones, not every one. The sample carries around 690,000 clones, 90% recorded once. The receptor was isolated from a man aged 18 to 30 in good health. Some clones in this sample may be carry-over from other donors' samples. The sequencing input was memory CD8+ T cells from PBMCs. The sample's subset: CD45RO+ cells pooled with CCR7-negative TemRA cells. V usage is TRBV4-3 and J usage is TRBJ1-4, with D perhaps TRBD1 (5 bases). CDR3 DNA sequence: TGCGCCAGCAGCCAAGACCCGGTCTGGGGGTCTGAAAAACTGTTTTTT. The encoded protein is CASSQDPVWGSEKLFF.